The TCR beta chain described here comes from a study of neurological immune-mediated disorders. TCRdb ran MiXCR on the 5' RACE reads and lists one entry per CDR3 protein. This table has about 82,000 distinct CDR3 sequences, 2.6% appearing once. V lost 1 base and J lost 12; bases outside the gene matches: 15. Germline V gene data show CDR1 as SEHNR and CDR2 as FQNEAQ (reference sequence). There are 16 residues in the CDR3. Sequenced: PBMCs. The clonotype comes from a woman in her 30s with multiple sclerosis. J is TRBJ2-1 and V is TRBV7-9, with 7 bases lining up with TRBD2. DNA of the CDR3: TGTGCCAGCAGCTTAGGTTCGGCGGGAGTTCGTGGGGGGCAGTTCTTC. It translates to CASSLGSAGVRGGQFF.